The clone carrying this TCR beta chain has a handful of counts. The data originate from a study of cytomegalovirus exposure and HLA in healthy donors. Primers: 60 Vbeta forward and 13 Jbeta reverse. Sequencing used immunoSEQ multiplex PCR; TCRdb keeps in-frame clones, though not all of them. The table records fewer than 130,000 clones, approximately 79% of them present only once. V was clipped by 7 bases and J by 5 bases, with 11 bases between them. The germline gives CDR1 MGHDK, CDR2 SYGVNS. This CDR3 has 13 residues. This TCR derives from a woman aged 40 to 50 in good health and CMV-seronegative. Sequenced: PBMCs. The chain recombines TRBV25-1 with TRBJ1-4, with D perhaps TRBD1 (6 bases). The DNA of the CDR3 is TGTGCCAGCATTGGACAGTTAAATGAAAAACTGTTTTTT. It translates to CASIGQLNEKLFF. The full variable domain, rest sourced from reference TRBV25-1 and TRBJ1-4, is EADIYQTPRYLVIGTGKKITLECSQTMGHDKMYWYQQDPGMELHLIHYSYGVNSTEKGDLSSESTVSRIRTEHFPLTLESARPSHTSQYLCASIGQLNEKLFFGSGTQLSVL.